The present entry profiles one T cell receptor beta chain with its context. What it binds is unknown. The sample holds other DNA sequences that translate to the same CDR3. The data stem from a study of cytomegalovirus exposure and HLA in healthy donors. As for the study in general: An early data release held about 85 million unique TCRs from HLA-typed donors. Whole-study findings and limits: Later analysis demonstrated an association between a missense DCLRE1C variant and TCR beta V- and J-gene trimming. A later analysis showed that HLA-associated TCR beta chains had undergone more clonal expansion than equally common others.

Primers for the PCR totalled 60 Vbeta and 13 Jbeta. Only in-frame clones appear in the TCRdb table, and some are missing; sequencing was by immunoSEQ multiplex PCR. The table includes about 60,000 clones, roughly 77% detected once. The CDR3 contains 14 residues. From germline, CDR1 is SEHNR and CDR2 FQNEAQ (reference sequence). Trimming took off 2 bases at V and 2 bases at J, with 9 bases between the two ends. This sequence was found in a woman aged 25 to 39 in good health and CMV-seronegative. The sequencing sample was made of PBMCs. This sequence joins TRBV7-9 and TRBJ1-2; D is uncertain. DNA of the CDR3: TGTGCCAGCAGCTTAAGGGAGTCAAACTATGGCTACACCTTC. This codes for CASSLRESNYGYTF.